This passage covers 2 T cell receptor beta chains from one sample sequenced in a study of tumor and adjacent non-tumor tissue in lung cancer. RNA was extracted from bulk tissue without any cell sorting. A modified ARM-PCR protocol with three rounds of nested PCR amplified TCRbeta. TCRdb called the multiplex PCR reads again in MiXCR, with one record for every CDR3 protein. The sample includes just over 200,000 distinct CDR3 sequences, 70% to 75% of them seen just once. Sequencing was done on a sample of lung tumor tissue. These receptors were obtained from a man aged 60 to 69 with non-small cell lung cancer.

The chain recombines TRBV6-1 with TRBJ2-7; TRBD1 or TRBD2 may be the D gene (5 bases each). Trimming left V 2 bases short and J 6 bases short, with 17 bases between. The CDR3 totals 15 residues. The germline CDR1 and CDR2 sequences are MNHNS and SASEGT. For the CDR3, the DNA is TGTGCCAGCAGTGAATCCTCGGCAGGGAGATCCGAGCAGTACTTC. Its protein product is CASSESSAGRSEQYF.

Notes on this clonotype: With a much larger clone just one base away, this may be a read error. The chain is built from TRBV20-1 and TRBJ2-1, with 8 nucleotides matching TRBD2. CDR3 length equals 15 residues. Trimming removed 0 bases from V and 12 bases from J; junction bases left unmatched: 13. The germline V gene encodes CDR1 DFQATT and CDR2 SNEGSKA (reference sequence). Here the CDR3 reads CSARDPAGALDVQFF. The CDR3, as DNA: TGCAGTGCTAGAGACCCAGCGGGAGCCCTGGATGTGCAGTTCTTC.